This TCR beta chain stems from a study of shared clonotypes between healthy human individuals (dated by TCRdb to 2019 to 2021). Some background on the complete study: Three men and a couple of women, aged 18 to 49 years, made up the cohort. For each donor, CD4 naive and CD4 memory were each given three plates, CD8 naive was given two plates, and CD8 memory was given one plate. To estimate repertoire size and how much clonotypes are shared between individuals, the study performed deep sequencing of blood TCR repertoires from about five healthy adults. To increase sequencing depth and limit assay-specific biases, TCR repertoire library preparation and sequencing were carried out by different laboratories using diverse techniques. Leukapheresis yielded between about 0.9 and 9.5 billion PBMCs per donor.

This clone was detected only a few times. Its binding antigen is unknown. Per-nucleotide qualities are absent, and no much larger clonotype sits a single base away. This same CDR3 is encoded by further DNA sequences in the sample. TCR CDR3 regions were amplified from genomic DNA by multiplex PCR using the deep immunoSEQ assay. Extracted genomic DNA from each cell subset was spread evenly across all wells of several immunoSEQ 96-well plates, with each plate serving as a replicate. Each replicate PCR for sorted subsets received about 200 ng genomic DNA, equal to roughly 30,000 T cell genomes. Purified libraries were measured with a Qubit 3.0 fluorometer, size-checked on a Bioanalyzer 2100, and measured again with the KAPA Library Quantification kit. A separate single-read 150-cycle Illumina NextSeq 550 flow cell was used to sequence each immunoSEQ 96-well plate. The authors' pipeline ran thus. Because the immunoSEQ output held only junctional sequences and lacked quality scores, the filtering could not match the filtering applied to full-length reads. To assign V/J genes and CDR3, sequences were annotated against IMGT germline references using PyIR, a Python wrapper for IgBLAST v1.9. Reads were filtered out if the reads had weak V/J assignments (E-value above 1e-6), no CDR3, stop codons, out-of-frame junctions, or ambiguous translated residues. V3J clonotypes were defined as sequences sharing the same inferred V gene, J gene, and CDR3 amino acid sequence. Percentage overlap between repertoires was calculated by dividing the number of shared unique clonotypes by the size of the smaller repertoire. Repertoire richness was assessed with RTK rarefaction, the Chao1 estimator, and Recon v2.1 estimates of unobserved clonotypes. Generation probabilities were computed with OLGA for all TCRbeta clonotypes obtained by the gDNA method from a handful of donors. As stored in TCRdb, this immuneACCESS dataset retains in-frame rearrangements with V and J assigned. A fraction of the clones does not appear; measured against another copy, unresolved V genes explain less than half of the discrepancy, and the remainder lacks a known reason. V and J calls plus clone size are reproduced from that table; the DNA served to infer D and trimming. A total of over a million clones appear in this sample, about 84% of them only once. The ten largest make up more than 0.45% of the sample.

Overall results and qualifications from the work: Naive subsets generally had larger estimated clonotype richness than memory subsets did. Pairwise subsampling indicated that sequencing depth was expected to affect the degree of clonotype sharing among donors. Compared with non-shared clonotypes, clonotypes shared by all four sorted-subset donors had higher generation probabilities. The small number of donors limited the genetic and exposure-history diversity represented. Rarefaction of sorted-subset datasets indicated incomplete sequencing despite the large sequencing depth. When a handful of donors were compared, the shared fraction of clonotypes was 5% to 6.5% for naive CD4, 3.5% to 4% for naive CD8, roughly 2.5% for memory CD4, and about 0.36% for memory CD8. Sampling was restricted to blood, and TCR repertoires in tissue are likely to differ from TCR repertoires in blood.

Healthy HIV-negative adults with no recently reported acute infections or vaccinations were included as donors. Every donor was a Caucasian adult residing in Nashville, Tennessee, USA. CD4+ T cells were enriched through magnetic negative selection, after which naive cells were positively selected on CD45RA and the remaining negative fraction served as the memory subset. After blood collection by leukapheresis, PBMCs were isolated using Ficoll-Histopaque density gradient centrifugation and then cryopreserved in the vapor phase of liquid nitrogen. Analytical flow cytometry was used to check the purity and quantity of each magnetically sorted T cell population. Each sorted fraction had its genomic DNA isolated and then quantified by UV absorbance on a Nanodrop 2000c. Sample: memory CD4+ T cells from PBMCs. Sample cell subset or site, as interpreted from the label and publication: CD45RA-negative fraction. The origin of this receptor is a man aged 18 to 35 in good health. Some clones in this sample may be carry-over from other donors' samples.

This receptor carries the CDR3 CASRRTGSGNTIYF. DNA sequence: TGTGCCAGCAGAAGGACAGGGTCTGGAAACACCATATATTTT. The chain uses TRBV27 and TRBJ1-3; the central 8 bases match TRBD1. Including the terminal cysteine and phenylalanine, the CDR3 comprises 14 residues. Only the CDR3 part of the read is kept: 42 bases, read in frame from the first base. After removal of 6 bases from V and 1 base from J, the junction retains 2 bases not matched to a gene. CDR1 and CDR2 (MNHEY, SMNVEV) derive from the germline V gene (reference sequence).